The 3 T cell receptor beta chains reported below all come from one sample, sequenced in a study of T cell responses to AZD1222 COVID-19 vaccine. The repertoire was sequenced with immunoSEQ multiplex PCR; TCRdb's copy has only in-frame clones and lacks some. The repertoire holds about 130,000 clones, with over 85% as singletons. The material sequenced was peripheral blood, taken 28 days after the second AZD1222 dose. Receptors originate from an adult who received the AZD1222 COVID-19 vaccine.

This clone was seen once. V and J are TRBV9 and TRBJ2-7; 8 bases align to TRBD1. Germline lookup yields CDR1 SGDLS and CDR2 YYNGEE. The CDR3 is 15 residues long. The trim removed 3 bases at V and 5 bases at J, leaving 10 bases unmatched. The CDR3 DNA is TGTGCCAGCAGCGGGACACCAGGGGGCCGGCACGAGCAGTACTTC. The encoded protein is CASSGTPGGRHEQYF.

The V gene is TRBV7-2, the J gene TRBJ1-6; TRBD1 might be the D (5 bases). CDR3 size: 14 residues. CDR1 SGHTA and CDR2 FQGNSA come from the germline V gene. The V end lost 5 bases, the J end lost 7 bases, and 12 bases lay between the germline ends. CDR3 nucleotides: TGTGCCAGCAGCCCCAGGGTAACCAATTCACCCCTCCACTTT. It encodes CASSPRVTNSPLHF.

The V gene is TRBV5-1, the J gene TRBJ1-1, with D perhaps TRBD1 (6 bases). With 5 bases removed from V and 4 bases from J, the gap between germline ends came to 15 bases. Per germline, CDR1 SGHRS and CDR2 YFSETQ. This CDR3 is built from 14 residues. The CDR3 nucleotides read TGCGCCAGCAGTAGGGGGTTGGGGGTCACTGAAGCTTTCTTT. Amino acids: CASSRGLGVTEAFF.